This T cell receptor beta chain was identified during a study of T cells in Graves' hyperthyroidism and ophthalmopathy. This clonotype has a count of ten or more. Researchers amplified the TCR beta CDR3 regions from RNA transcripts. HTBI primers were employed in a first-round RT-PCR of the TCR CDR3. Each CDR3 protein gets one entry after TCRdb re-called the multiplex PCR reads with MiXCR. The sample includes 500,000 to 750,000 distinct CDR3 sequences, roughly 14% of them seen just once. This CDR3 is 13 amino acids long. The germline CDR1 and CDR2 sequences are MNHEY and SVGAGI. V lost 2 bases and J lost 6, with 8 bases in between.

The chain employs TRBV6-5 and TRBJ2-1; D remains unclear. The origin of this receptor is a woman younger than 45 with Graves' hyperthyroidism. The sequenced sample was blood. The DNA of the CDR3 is TGTGCCAGCAGTTACGGCTGGGGCAATGAGCAGTTCTTC. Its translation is CASSYGWGNEQFF.